The next 26 T cell receptor beta chains were all read from a single sample in a study of blood T cell repertoires in COVID-19. Profiled with immunoSEQ multiplex PCR; TCRdb holds only in-frame clones, not every one. The table shows a few hundred thousand clones, with roughly 86% occurring only once. Specimen: peripheral blood. The receptor source for this set is a man between 18 and 35 years old with active or convalescent COVID-19.

The chain is built from TRBV6-5 and TRBJ2-6; unclear D gene. This CDR3 contains 13 residues. Germline V CDR1 and CDR2: MNHEY, SVGAGI. Trimming took 6 bases from V and 0 from J, leaving 3 bases between them. The CDR3 DNA reads TGTGCCAGCAGCTTCTCTGGGGCCAACGTCCTGACTTTC. It yields the protein CASSFSGANVLTF.

The chain employs TRBV2 and TRBJ1-2, with D perhaps TRBD1 (6 bases). Germline-derived CDR1 and CDR2 are SNHLY and FYNNEI. Trimming removed 7 bases from V and 4 bases from J, with 13 bases in between. The CDR3 runs 13 residues. CDR3 region: CASTLGQTYGYTF. In nucleotides, the CDR3 is TGTGCCAGCACCTTAGGACAGACCTATGGCTACACCTTC.

V gene TRBV7-9 combines with J gene TRBJ2-7; maybe TRBD1 (7 bases). Looked up from germline, CDR1 is SEHNR and CDR2 is FQNEAQ (reference sequence). V lost 4 bases and J 4 bases, leaving 14 bases between the germline ends. This CDR3 is 14 amino acids long. The CDR3 protein is CASSSETGRYEQYF. In nucleotides, the CDR3 is TGTGCCAGCAGCTCAGAGACAGGGAGGTACGAGCAGTACTTC.

This sequence joins TRBV4-1 and TRBJ1-4; no clear D. There are 16 residues in the CDR3. CDR1 is MGHRA and CDR2 is YSYEKL in the germline V gene. Trimming cost V 3 bases and J 3 bases, with 14 bases left between them. The CDR3 here is CASSHQIVQSNEKLFF. CDR3 bases: TGCGCCAGCAGCCACCAGATTGTGCAGTCTAATGAAAAACTGTTTTTT.

For this clone: Other DNA sequences in this sample translate to the same CDR3. The chain uses TRBV12-3 or TRBV12-4 and TRBJ1-2; a possible D gene is TRBD1 (5 bases). The V end was cut by 6 bases, the J end by 4 bases, with 12 bases between. The CDR3 spans 13 residues. The CDR3: CASSLDRTYGYTF. CDR3 in DNA: TGTGCCAGCAGCCTCGACAGAACCTATGGCTACACCTTC.

The chain uses TRBV11-2 and TRBJ1-2, with D possibly matching TRBD1 (5 bases). With 2 bases removed from V and 4 bases from J, the gap between germline ends came to 11 bases. The CDR3 runs to 14 residues. The germline gives CDR1 SGHAT, CDR2 FQNNGV. CDR3 DNA sequence: TGTGCCAGCAGCTTACCCGTGGGGGGCTATGGCTACACCTTC. This codes for CASSLPVGGYGYTF.

The chain couples TRBV7-9 to TRBJ2-7; 11 bases map to TRBD1. V gave up 5 bases and J gave up 2 bases; unmatched junction bases: 8. CDR3 size: 16 residues. Germline CDR1 SEHNR, CDR2 FQNEAQ (reference sequence). The CDR3 is CASSPGQGALPYEQYF. DNA of the CDR3: TGTGCCAGCAGCCCTGGACAGGGGGCTTTACCCTACGAGCAGTACTTC.

The chain recombines TRBV6-5 with TRBJ1-2; the D gene is possibly TRBD1 (6 bases). Germline V gene lookup returns CDR1 MNHEY and CDR2 SVGAGI. V shed 7 bases and J shed 5 bases, with 14 bases lying between them. The CDR3 sequence is 13 residues long. For the CDR3, the DNA is TGTGCCAGCAAAGAAGGGGGGGAATATGGCTACACCTTC. The encoded protein is CASKEGGEYGYTF.

The rearrangement joins TRBV9 to TRBJ2-1; D is perhaps TRBD1 (5 bases). Germline CDR1 reads SGDLS; CDR2 reads YYNGEE. V was clipped by 5 bases and J by 9 bases, with 15 bases between them. This CDR3 region has 13 residues. CDR3 region: CASSNTGLTEQFF. The CDR3 coding sequence is TGTGCCAGCAGTAATACAGGATTGACTGAGCAGTTCTTC.

A few counts support this clone. The chain uses TRBV7-2 and TRBJ1-2; D is ambiguous. V was pared by 4 bases and J by 7 bases, with 19 bases between. This CDR3 has 15 residues. Germline CDR1 SGHTA, CDR2 FQGNSA. The CDR3 region has the DNA TGTGCCAGCAGCTCCCGACTAGAGGGTCTCTCTGGCTACACCTTC. This codes for CASSSRLEGLSGYTF.

This rearrangement joins TRBV15 to TRBJ1-1; 10 positions agree with TRBD1. Germline V gives CDR1 LNHNV, CDR2 YYDKDF (reference sequence). The trim removed 5 bases at V and 4 bases at J, leaving 10 bases unmatched. The CDR3 runs to 16 residues. The CDR3 nucleotides are TGTGCCACCAGCCCTCACGACAGGGGGCTGGTCACTGAAGCTTTCTTT. Its translation: CATSPHDRGLVTEAFF.

This chain connects TRBV3-1 (or the pseudogene TRBV3-2) to TRBJ2-7; 11 bases are shared with TRBD2. V was pared by 2 bases and J by 5 bases, with 8 bases of the junction left unmatched. This CDR3 has 16 amino acids. Germline loops: CDR1 LGHDT, CDR2 YNNKEL (reference sequence). The DNA of the CDR3 is TGTGCCAGCAGCCAAATAACTAGCGGGGGTAGGAACGAGCAGTACTTC. This translates into CASSQITSGGRNEQYF.

The chain carries TRBV4-1 and TRBJ2-3; the D gene is possibly TRBD1 (5 bases). With 4 bases removed from V and 6 bases from J, the gap between germline ends came to 20 bases. The CDR3 covers 16 residues. Per germline, CDR1 MGHRA and CDR2 YSYEKL. CDR3 nucleotides: TGCGCCAGCAGCCCTCATTACGTCAGGGCTCGGGATACGCAGTATTTT. Translation gives CASSPHYVRARDTQYF.

The J gene is TRBJ1-1, the V gene TRBV6-1; D perhaps matches TRBD1 (6 bases). The length of the CDR3 is 15 residues. The V end lost 1 base, the J end lost 2 bases, and 11 bases lay between the germline ends. The germline CDR1 and CDR2 sequences are MNHNS and SASEGT. CDR3 sequence (DNA): TGTGCCAGCAGTGAAGGTCGGACAGTTAACACTGAAGCTTTCTTT. It is translated as CASSEGRTVNTEAFF.

The chain combines TRBV19 with TRBJ1-5, with D perhaps matching TRBD1 (6 bases). V was pared by 10 bases and J by 7 bases, with 17 bases between. Germline V CDR1 and CDR2: LNHDA, SQIVND (reference sequence). CDR3 length equals 13 residues. As DNA, the CDR3 is TGTGCCACTCAAGGGGGGGCTAAACAGCCCCAGCATTTT. It translates to CATQGGAKQPQHF.

This rearrangement joins TRBV14 to TRBJ2-3; 7 nucleotides align to TRBD1. The CDR3 runs to 17 residues. The germline gives CDR1 SGHDN, CDR2 FVKESK. The ends lost 0 bases at V and 4 bases at J; junction bases unmatched: 10. DNA for the CDR3: TGTGCCAGCAGCCAAGAGCGACAGGGAGTGGTCGCAGATACGCAGTATTTT. This gives the protein CASSQERQGVVADTQYF.

This chain uses TRBV4-1 with TRBJ1-4; weak D call: TRBD1 (5 bases). There are 19 residues in the CDR3. In germline, CDR1 is MGHRA, CDR2 YSYEKL. Trimming shortened V by 1 base and J by 1 base, and 19 bases separated the two germline ends. The chain's CDR3 is CASSQVYVQAGLTNEKLFF. The CDR3, as DNA: TGCGCCAGCAGCCAAGTCTACGTCCAGGCAGGGTTAACTAATGAAAAACTGTTTTTT.

This clone showed up just once. The chain recombines TRBV11-2 with TRBJ2-1; a weak D match, TRBD2 (5 bases). V was shortened by 5 bases and J by 4 bases, with 15 bases between the two germline ends. This CDR3 is built from 15 residues. The germline V gene has CDR1 SGHAT and CDR2 FQNNGV. The CDR3 DNA is TGTGCCAGCAGCCTAGGGAACGGGGTTTACAATGAGCAGTTCTTC. Its protein product is CASSLGNGVYNEQFF.

This clone was picked up a small number of times. The CDR3 reads CASSFLAGNGYTF. The CDR3 DNA reads TGTGCCAGCAGTTTCTTGGCAGGGAATGGCTACACCTTC. The rearrangement joins TRBV12-3 or TRBV12-4 to TRBJ1-2; weak D call: TRBD1 (5 bases). This CDR3 contains 13 residues. The V gene lost 3 bases and the J gene lost 6 bases, with 11 bases spanning the gap.

The rearrangement links TRBV7-9 to TRBJ2-7; a weak D match, TRBD1 (6 bases). Trimming removed 6 bases at V and 2 bases at J, with 14 bases between. This CDR3 region has 14 residues. Germline V gene lookup returns CDR1 SEHNR and CDR2 FQNEAQ (reference sequence). The CDR3 nucleotides read TGTGCCAGCAGTAAACCGGACAGCACCTACGAGCAGTACTTC. It specifies CASSKPDSTYEQYF.

V is TRBV14 and J is TRBJ2-7; no definite D call. The germline CDR1 and CDR2 sequences are SGHDN and FVKESK. The CDR3 has 14 residues. Trimming cost V 3 bases and J 2 bases, with 11 bases left between them. As DNA, the CDR3 is TGTGCCAGCAGCCATCTCCCTCCCCCCTACGAGCAGTACTTC. It translates to CASSHLPPPYEQYF.

V is TRBV5-3 and J is TRBJ1-6; tentatively, D is TRBD1 (5 bases). TRBV5-3 is an open reading frame, and its role is uncertain. Trimming stripped 4 bases from V and 0 bases from J, with 14 bases between. The CDR3 length is 17 residues. CDR3 in amino acids: CARSPDSTNSYNSPLHF. Here the CDR3 DNA reads TGTGCCAGAAGCCCCGACAGCACCAACTCCTATAATTCACCCCTCCACTTT.

The rearrangement links TRBV6-5 to TRBJ2-1, with 9 bases that match TRBD2. Germline V gene lookup returns CDR1 MNHEY and CDR2 SVGAGI. This CDR3 comprises 15 residues. V was clipped by 7 bases and J by 1 base; unmatched bases: 5. DNA for the CDR3: TGTGCCAGCACCAGGACTAGCGTATCCTACAATGAGCAGTTCTTC. Amino acids: CASTRTSVSYNEQFF.

The chain uses TRBV3-1 (or the pseudogene TRBV3-2) and TRBJ1-3, with a possible D match to TRBD1 (5 bases). The CDR3 extends over 14 amino acids. V was pared by 0 bases and J by 6 bases, with 9 bases between. Germline CDR1 and CDR2: LGHDT and YNNKEL (reference sequence). The CDR3 DNA reads as TGTGCCAGCAGCCAAGAGGCGACAGAAAACACCATATATTTT. As protein: CASSQEATENTIYF.

J is TRBJ1-3 and V is TRBV5-5; D remains ambiguous. V dropped 2 bases and J dropped 0 bases, with 15 bases sitting between them. The CDR3 totals 17 residues. CDR1 is SGHKS, CDR2 YYEKEE, per germline (reference sequence). CDR3 residues: CASSFFVGGYSGNTIYF. In DNA, the CDR3 is TGTGCCAGCAGCTTTTTCGTTGGCGGGTACTCTGGAAACACCATATATTTT. Together with reference TRBV5-5 and TRBJ1-3, the CDR3 gives the full variable domain: DAGVTQSPTHLIKTRGQQVTLRCSPISGHKSVSWYQQVLGQGPQFIFQYYEKEERGRGNFPDRFSARQFPNYSSELNVNALLLGDSALYLCASSFFVGGYSGNTIYFGEGSWLTVV.

V is TRBV9 and J is TRBJ1-2; 8 bases fit TRBD1. With 0 bases clipped from V and 3 bases from J, the junction kept 10 bases outside the gene matches. The CDR3 is 17 amino acids. CDR1 is SGDLS, CDR2 YYNGEE, per germline. DNA for the CDR3: TGTGCCAGCAGCGTAGTATTTTCGTCGGGACAGGACTATGGCTACACCTTC. Amino acids: CASSVVFSSGQDYGYTF.